What follows are 4 T cell receptor beta chains derived from one specimen sequenced in a study of low-dose radiotherapy and immunotherapy resistance in tumors (dated by TCRdb to between 2022 and 2023). Interpreted using the paper, the time point label stands for: before trial treatment. Sequencing was carried out with an Illumina HiSeq 2500. First-strand cDNA was synthesized with Superscript III and a set of TRAV- and TRBV-specific primers, covering both TCRalpha and TCRbeta chains. A roughly 20-cycle PCR with Phusion amplified the TCRs, pairing a constant-region primer with the adapter that was attached to the V primers. Starting from the raw public reads, TCRdb applied fastp trimming at Q25, assembled clones with MiXCR and retained in-frame beta chains. Entries that share a CDR3 protein sequence are merged under the most common genes and DNA. For this sample the table gives roughly 54,000 distinct CDR3 sequences, of which under 30% were detected only once. Clones ranked in the top ten supply 5.5% to 6.5% of the sample.

The sample in question was PBMCs, obtained before treatment. Source of these receptors: a male donor with prostate cancer.

The J gene is TRBJ2-7, the V gene TRBV27, with TRBD2 matching 8 bases. Germline-derived CDR1 and CDR2 are MNHEY and SMNVEV (reference sequence). V gave up 5 bases and J gave up 0 bases; unmatched junction bases: 6. This CDR3 has 15 amino acids. CDR3 protein: CASSRTSPSSYEQYF. The CDR3 coding sequence is TGTGCCAGCAGTCGGACTAGCCCGAGCTCCTACGAGCAGTACTTC.

This clonotype was counted a single time. This CDR3 fails to terminate in the conserved phenylalanine or tryptophan, so it likely reflects a read error. V is TRBV27 and J is TRBJ2-7; 8 bases align to TRBD1. The V gene end was trimmed by 9 bases and the J gene end by 2 bases; junction bases not matched to a gene: 12. The CDR3 covers 15 residues. Germline CDR1 and CDR2: MNHEY and SMNVEV (reference sequence). The CDR3 spells CARSQDRGSTYEQYL. CDR3 sequence (DNA): TGTGCCAGGAGCCAAGACAGGGGCTCTACCTACGAGCAGTACTTG.

In this sample, this clonotype turned up many times. The chain couples TRBV20-1 to TRBJ2-7; maybe TRBD1 (7 bases). V was clipped by 2 bases and J by 6 bases, with 14 bases between them. The CDR3 contains 13 residues. Germline values: CDR1 DFQATT, CDR2 SNEGSKA (reference sequence). In DNA form, the CDR3 reads TGCAGTGCTAGATGGCAGGGGGGCCTCGAGCAGTACTTC. Protein: CSARWQGGLEQYF.

The V gene is TRBV10-3, the J gene TRBJ2-1; 8 bases map to TRBD1. The CDR3 is 15 residues long. Germline V gene lookup returns CDR1 ENHRY and CDR2 SYGVKD. Trimming removed 6 bases from V and 8 bases from J; junction bases left unmatched: 12. The CDR3 here is CAISQLQGVGDEQFF. In DNA, the CDR3 is TGTGCCATCAGCCAACTACAGGGGGTCGGGGATGAGCAGTTCTTC.